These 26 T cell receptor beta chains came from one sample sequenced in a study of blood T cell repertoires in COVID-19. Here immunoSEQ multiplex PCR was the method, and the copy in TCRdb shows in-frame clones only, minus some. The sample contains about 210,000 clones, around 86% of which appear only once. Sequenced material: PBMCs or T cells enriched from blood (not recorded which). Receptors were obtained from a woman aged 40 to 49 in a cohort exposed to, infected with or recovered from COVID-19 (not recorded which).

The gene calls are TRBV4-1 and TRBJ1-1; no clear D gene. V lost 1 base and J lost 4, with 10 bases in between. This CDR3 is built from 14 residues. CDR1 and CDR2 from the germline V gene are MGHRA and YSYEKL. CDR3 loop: CASSQVSGFTEAFF. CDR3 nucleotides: TGCGCCAGCAGCCAAGTTAGCGGGTTCACTGAAGCTTTCTTT.

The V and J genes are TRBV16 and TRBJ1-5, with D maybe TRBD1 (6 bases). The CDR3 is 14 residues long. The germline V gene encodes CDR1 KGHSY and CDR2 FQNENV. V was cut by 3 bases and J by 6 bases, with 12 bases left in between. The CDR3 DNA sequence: TGTGCCAGCAGCCAGGTAACAGGGTTTCAGCCCCAGCATTTT. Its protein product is CASSQVTGFQPQHF.

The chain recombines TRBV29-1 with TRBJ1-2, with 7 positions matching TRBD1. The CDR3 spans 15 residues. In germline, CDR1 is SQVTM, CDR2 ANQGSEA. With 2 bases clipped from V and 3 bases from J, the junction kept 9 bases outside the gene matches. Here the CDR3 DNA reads TGCAGCGTTGAACCGCGGACAGGTTATGACTATGGCTACACCTTC. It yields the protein CSVEPRTGYDYGYTF.

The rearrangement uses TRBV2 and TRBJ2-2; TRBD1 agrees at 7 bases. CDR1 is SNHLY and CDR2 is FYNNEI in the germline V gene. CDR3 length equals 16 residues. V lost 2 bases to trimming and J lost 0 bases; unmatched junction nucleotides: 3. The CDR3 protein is CASSESGTANTGELFF. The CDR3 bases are TGTGCCAGCAGTGAATCCGGGACAGCGAACACCGGGGAGCTGTTTTTT.

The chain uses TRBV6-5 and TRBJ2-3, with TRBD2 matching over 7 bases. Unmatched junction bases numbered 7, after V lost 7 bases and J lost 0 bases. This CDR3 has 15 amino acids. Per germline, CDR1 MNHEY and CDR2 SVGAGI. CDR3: CASKRPSGSTDTQYF. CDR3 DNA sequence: TGTGCCAGCAAAAGGCCTAGCGGCAGCACAGATACGCAGTATTTT.

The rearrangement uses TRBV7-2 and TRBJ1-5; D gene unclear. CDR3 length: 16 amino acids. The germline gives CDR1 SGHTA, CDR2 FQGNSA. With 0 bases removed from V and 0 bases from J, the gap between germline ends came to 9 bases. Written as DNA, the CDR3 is TGTGCCAGCAGCTTAGCAAACCCCTATAGCAATCAGCCCCAGCATTTT. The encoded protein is CASSLANPYSNQPQHF.

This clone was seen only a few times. In nucleotides, the CDR3 is TGTGCCACCACCTCACAGGGGCGGTCCACTGAAGCTTTCTTT. Amino acid sequence: CATTSQGRSTEAFF. The gene calls are TRBV15 and TRBJ1-1, with 7 nucleotides matching TRBD1. CDR1 and CDR2 from the germline V gene are LNHNV and YYDKDF (reference sequence). V lost 7 bases and J lost 4; bases outside the gene matches: 9. The CDR3 has 14 residues.

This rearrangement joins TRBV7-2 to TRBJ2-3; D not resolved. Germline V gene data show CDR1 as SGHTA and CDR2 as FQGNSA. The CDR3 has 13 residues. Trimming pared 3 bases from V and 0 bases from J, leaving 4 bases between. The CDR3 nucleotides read TGTGCCAGCAGCTTCGGGAGCACAGATACGCAGTATTTT. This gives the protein CASSFGSTDTQYF.

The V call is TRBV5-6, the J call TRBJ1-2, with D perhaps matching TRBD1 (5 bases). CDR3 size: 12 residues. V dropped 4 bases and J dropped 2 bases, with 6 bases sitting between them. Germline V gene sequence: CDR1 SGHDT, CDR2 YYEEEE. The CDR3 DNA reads TGTGCCAGCAGCGGGGGGAACTATGGCTACACCTTC. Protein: CASSGGNYGYTF.

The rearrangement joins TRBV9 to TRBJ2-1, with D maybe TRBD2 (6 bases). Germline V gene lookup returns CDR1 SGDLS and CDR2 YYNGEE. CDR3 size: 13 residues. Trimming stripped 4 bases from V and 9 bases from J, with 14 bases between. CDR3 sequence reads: CASSPRPTSEQFF. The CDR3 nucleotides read TGTGCCAGCAGCCCCCGACCGACTAGTGAGCAGTTCTTC.

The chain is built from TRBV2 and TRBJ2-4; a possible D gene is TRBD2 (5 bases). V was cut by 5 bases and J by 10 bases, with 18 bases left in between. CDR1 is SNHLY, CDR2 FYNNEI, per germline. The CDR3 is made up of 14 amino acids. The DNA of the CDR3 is TGTGCCAGCAGTTCGGGCCAGGACCGGAGGATTCAGTACTTC. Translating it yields CASSSGQDRRIQYF.

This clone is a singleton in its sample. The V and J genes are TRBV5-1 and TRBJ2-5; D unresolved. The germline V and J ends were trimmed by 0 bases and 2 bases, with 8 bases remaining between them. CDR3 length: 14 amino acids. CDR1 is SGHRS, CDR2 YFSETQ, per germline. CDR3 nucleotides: TGCGCCAGCAGCTTGGCCCTCAGACAAGAGACCCAGTACTTC. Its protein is CASSLALRQETQYF.

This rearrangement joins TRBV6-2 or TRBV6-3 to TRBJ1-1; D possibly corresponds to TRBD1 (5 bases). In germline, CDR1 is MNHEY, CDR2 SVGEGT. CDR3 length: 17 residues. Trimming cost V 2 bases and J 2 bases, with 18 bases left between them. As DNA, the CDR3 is TGTGCCAGCAGTTACGAAATGAAGGGGAGGCCAAACACTGAAGCTTTCTTT. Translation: CASSYEMKGRPNTEAFF.

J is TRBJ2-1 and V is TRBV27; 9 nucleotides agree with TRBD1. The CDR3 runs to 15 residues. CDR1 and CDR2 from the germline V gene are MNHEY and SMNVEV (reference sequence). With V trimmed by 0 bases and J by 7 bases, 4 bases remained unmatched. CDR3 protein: CASSLSRTGVNEQFF. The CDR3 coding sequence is TGTGCCAGCAGTTTATCTAGGACAGGGGTTAATGAGCAGTTCTTC.

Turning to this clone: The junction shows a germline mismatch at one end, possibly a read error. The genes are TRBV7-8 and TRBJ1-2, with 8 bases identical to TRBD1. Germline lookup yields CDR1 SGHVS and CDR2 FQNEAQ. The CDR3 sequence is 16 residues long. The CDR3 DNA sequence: TGTGCCAGCAGCCTAGCCCAGGACAGGGAGGGATATGGCTACACCTTC. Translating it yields CASSLAQDREGYGYTF. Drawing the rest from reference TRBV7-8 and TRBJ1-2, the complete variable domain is GAGVSQSPRYKVAKRGQDVALRCDPISGHVSLFWYQQALGQGPEFLTYFQNEAQLDKSGLPSDRFFAERPEGSVSTLKIQRTQQEDSAVYLCASSLAQDREGYGYTFGSGTRLTVV.

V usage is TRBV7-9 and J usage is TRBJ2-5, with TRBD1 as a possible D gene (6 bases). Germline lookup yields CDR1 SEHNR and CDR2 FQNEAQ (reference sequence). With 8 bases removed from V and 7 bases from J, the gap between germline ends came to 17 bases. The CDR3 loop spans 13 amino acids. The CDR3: CASDWGQGTTQYF. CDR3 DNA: TGTGCCAGCGATTGGGGGCAGGGTACGACCCAGTACTTC.

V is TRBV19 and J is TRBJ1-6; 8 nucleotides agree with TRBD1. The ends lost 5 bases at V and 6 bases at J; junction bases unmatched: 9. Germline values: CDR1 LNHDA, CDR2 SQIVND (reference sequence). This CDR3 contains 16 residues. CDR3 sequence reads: CASSQRTGFGNSPLHF. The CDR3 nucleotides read TGTGCCAGTAGTCAACGGACAGGGTTTGGTAATTCACCCCTCCACTTT.

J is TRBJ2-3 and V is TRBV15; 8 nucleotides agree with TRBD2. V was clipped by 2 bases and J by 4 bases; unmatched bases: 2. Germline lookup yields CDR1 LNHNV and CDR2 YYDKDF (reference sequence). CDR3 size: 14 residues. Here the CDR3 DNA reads TGTGCCACCAGCAGATTACTAGCGGCAGATACGCAGTATTTT. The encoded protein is CATSRLLAADTQYF.

Here the CDR3 DNA reads TGTGCCAGCAGCTCTTTGACAGGGACCAATTCACCCCTCCACTTT. Protein product: CASSSLTGTNSPLHF. V gene TRBV13 combines with J gene TRBJ1-6; TRBD1 matches 7 bases. Germline lookup yields CDR1 PRHDT and CDR2 FYEKMQ (reference sequence). The CDR3 length is 15 residues. Unmatched junction bases numbered 7, after V lost 4 bases and J lost 7 bases.

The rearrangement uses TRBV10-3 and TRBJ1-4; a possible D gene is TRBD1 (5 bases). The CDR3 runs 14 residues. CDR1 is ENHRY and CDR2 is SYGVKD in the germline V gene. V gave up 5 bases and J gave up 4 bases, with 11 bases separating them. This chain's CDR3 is CAISRGSSNEKLFF. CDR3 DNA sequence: TGTGCCATCAGTCGGGGGTCAAGTAATGAAAAACTGTTTTTT.

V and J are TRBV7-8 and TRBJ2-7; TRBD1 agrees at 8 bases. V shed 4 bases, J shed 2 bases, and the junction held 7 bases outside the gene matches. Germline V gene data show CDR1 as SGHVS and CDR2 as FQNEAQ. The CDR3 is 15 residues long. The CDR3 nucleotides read TGTGCCAGCAGCTCTACAGGGGGTTTGACCTACGAGCAGTACTTC. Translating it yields CASSSTGGLTYEQYF.

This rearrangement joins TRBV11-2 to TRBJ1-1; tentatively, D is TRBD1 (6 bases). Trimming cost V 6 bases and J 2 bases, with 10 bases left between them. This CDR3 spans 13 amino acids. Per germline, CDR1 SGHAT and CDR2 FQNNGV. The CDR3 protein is CASSLQGNTEAFF. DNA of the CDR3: TGTGCCAGCAGTTTACAGGGAAACACTGAAGCTTTCTTT.

CDR3 sequence: CASSGDSFSNQPQHF. Written as DNA, the CDR3 is TGTGCCAGCAGCGGGGACAGCTTTAGCAATCAGCCCCAGCATTTT. The chain is built from TRBV5-5 and TRBJ1-5, with 7 bases identical to TRBD1. The CDR3 length is 15 residues. Germline CDR1 is SGHKS and CDR2 is YYEKEE (reference sequence). V was clipped by 4 bases and J by 0 bases; unmatched bases: 4.

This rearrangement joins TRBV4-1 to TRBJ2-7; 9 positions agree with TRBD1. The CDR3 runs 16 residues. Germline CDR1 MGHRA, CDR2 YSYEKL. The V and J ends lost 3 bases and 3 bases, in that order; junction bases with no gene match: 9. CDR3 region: CASSQVPGQGFYEQYF. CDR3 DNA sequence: TGCGCCAGCAGCCAGGTACCGGGACAGGGATTCTACGAGCAGTACTTC.

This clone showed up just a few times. CDR3 sequence reads: CASRGQGQKPYGYTF. CDR3 nucleotide sequence: TGTGCCAGTAGGGGACAGGGGCAAAAACCCTATGGCTACACCTTC. The rearrangement links TRBV19 to TRBJ1-2, with 10 bases that match TRBD1. CDR3 size: 15 residues. In germline, CDR1 is LNHDA, CDR2 SQIVND (reference sequence). Trimming at V came to 6 bases and at J to 4 bases, leaving 8 bases not matched to a gene.

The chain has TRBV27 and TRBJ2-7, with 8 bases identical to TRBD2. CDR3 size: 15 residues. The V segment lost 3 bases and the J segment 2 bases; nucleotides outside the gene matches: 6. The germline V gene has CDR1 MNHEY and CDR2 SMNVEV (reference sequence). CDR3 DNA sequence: TGTGCCAGCAGTTTCGCGGGGGGCCCGGCCTACGAGCAGTACTTC. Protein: CASSFAGGPAYEQYF.